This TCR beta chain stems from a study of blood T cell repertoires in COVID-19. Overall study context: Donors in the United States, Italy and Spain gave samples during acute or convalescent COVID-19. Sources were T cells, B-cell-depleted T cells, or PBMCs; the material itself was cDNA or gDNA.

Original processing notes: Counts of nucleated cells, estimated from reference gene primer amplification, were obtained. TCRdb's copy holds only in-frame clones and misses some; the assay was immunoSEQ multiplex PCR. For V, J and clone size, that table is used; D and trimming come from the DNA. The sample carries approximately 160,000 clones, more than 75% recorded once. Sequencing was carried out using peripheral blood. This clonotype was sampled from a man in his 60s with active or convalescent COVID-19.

CDR3 residues: CASSQSDSYTEAFF. The DNA for the CDR3 is TGTGCCAGCAGCCAATCGGACAGCTACACTGAAGCTTTCTTT. The V call is TRBV3-1 (or the pseudogene TRBV3-2), the J call TRBJ1-1; maybe TRBD1 (6 bases). Germline V gene lookup returns CDR1 LGHDT and CDR2 YNNKEL (reference sequence). Trimming stripped 2 bases from V and 3 bases from J, with 10 bases between. The CDR3 consists of 14 residues.